This T cell receptor beta chain came from a study of blood T cell repertoires in COVID-19. Across the whole study: Both acute and convalescent COVID-19 samples were obtained from the United States, Italy and Spain. From T cells, B-cell-depleted T cells, or PBMCs came the material, which was cDNA or gDNA.

This clone was detected only a few times. Enrollment of patients from Seattle took place during active infection, with longitudinal follow-up. Germline V gene sequence: CDR1 MDHEN, CDR2 SYDVKM. V gave up 5 bases and J gave up 4 bases; unmatched junction bases: 13. This CDR3 comprises 16 residues. Authors' processing steps: Nucleated cell number was recorded as an estimate derived from reference gene primer amplification. Clones were sequenced by immunoSEQ multiplex PCR, and TCRdb holds only the in-frame ones, with some missing. The DNA gave D and trimming, while V, J and clone size come from that table. The repertoire holds a few hundred thousand clones, with about 89% as singletons.

The gene calls are TRBV28 and TRBJ2-7; 8 bases are shared with TRBD2. The clonotype comes from a woman in her 30s with COVID-19, enrolled during active disease. The source material was peripheral blood. The CDR3 nucleotides read TGTGCCAGCAGTCCCCTTATGAGCGGGAGTAGATACGAGCAGTACTTC. This sequence encodes CASSPLMSGSRYEQYF.